This T cell receptor (beta chain) was captured by sequencing in a study of patients and donors after allogeneic stem cell transplantation. CDR1 and CDR2 from the germline V gene are LNHDA and SQIVND (reference sequence). CDR3 length: 13 residues. The V end was cut by 3 bases, the J end by 7 bases, with 12 bases between. TCRdb recomputed calls from the RT-PCR reads with MiXCR, one row per CDR3 protein. This table holds 900 or so distinct CDR3 sequences, 23% found once. The rearrangement uses TRBV19 and TRBJ1-2, with D possibly matching TRBD1 (5 bases). The TCR was taken from a human donor who was either an allogeneic HSCT recipient or a stem cell or donor lymphocyte infusion donor (not recorded which). It is not recorded whose cells these are; they may come from a transplant donor. Sequenced input: blood, either unsorted or a sorted T cell fraction (not recorded which). In DNA form, the CDR3 reads TGTGCCAGTAGTATCGTGGGCCAGGGTGGCTACACCTTC. Translating gives CASSIVGQGGYTF.